Sequencing of this TCR beta chain was carried out in a study of T cell repertoires in cytomegalovirus infection. MiXCR, applied by TCRdb to the reads, yields one record per CDR3 protein. Of fewer than 900,000 distinct CDR3 sequences in the sample, around 29% were seen once. As regards this clonotype: The antigen is undetermined.

The CDR3 totals 17 residues. Trimming stripped 1 base from V and 0 bases from J, with 15 bases between. Looked up from germline, CDR1 is MNHEY and CDR2 is SVGAGI. Study observations and caveats: In two of eight donors, the top clonotype was HLA-C-restricted CMV-specific.

The source material was cultured CD8+ T cells from PBMCs, sampled from culture after CMV antigen stimulation. This receptor was obtained from a human donor in good health (CMV status not recorded). Some clones in this sample may be carry-over from other donors' samples. The chain uses TRBV6-5 and TRBJ2-5; D may be TRBD1 (6 bases). The CDR3 coding sequence is TGTGCCAGCAGTTACTTCCCACTGAGACAGGACCAAGAGACCCAGTACTTC. It is translated as CASSYFPLRQDQETQYF.